This T cell receptor beta chain was sequenced in a study of early T cells in non-severe SARS-CoV-2 infection (dated by TCRdb to the early 2020s). In the study overall: Bulk RNA from unsorted whole blood was used for TCR sequencing, so alpha and beta chains could not be paired.

Findings and caveats that apply to the study as a whole: Matching against VDJdb was skewed toward anti-spike CD8 responses, likely underestimated virus-specific expansions, and missed private and CD4 specificities.

The method behind the library was 5' RACE. Sequencing instrument: NextSeq 500. To correct for sequencing error and PCR bias, the TCR library protocol tagged individual cDNA molecules with unique molecular identifiers. Both TCR alpha and beta chains were sequenced, and tight co-correlation was observed between alpha and beta sequence abundances in each sample. On the study's bioinformatics: V gene, J gene and CDR3 annotation of TCR sequences was performed with Decombinator V4. TCRs were defined as expanded if a significant change between any two time points was detected under a Poisson model with p below 0.0001. TCR abundances were normalised to the total number of TCRs sequenced per sample and expressed as counts per million. A search of VDJdb, accessed on 1 November 2021, was run for TCRs annotated to CMV, EBV and SARS-CoV-2, with TCRs annotated for multiple antigens excluded. The public sequencing data were trimmed at Q25 with fastp and processed into clonotypes with MiXCR by TCRdb, which kept only in-frame beta chains. Every CDR3 protein is listed once, alongside the most common genes and DNA of its rows. TCRdb, rather than the study authors, made the V and J calls. A total of more than 35,000 distinct CDR3 sequences appear in this sample, 3.5% to 5% of them only once. The biggest ten clones account for about 17% of the sample.

This clonotype has ten or more counts. What antigen it recognizes has not been identified. The sample holds no much larger clone one base away, and base qualities are not on file. Set within a cohort of healthcare workers in London, UK, this nested case-control study involved weekly PCR testing of nasopharyngeal swabs along with blood sampling. Healthcare workers were recruited during the week of the UK lockdown, between 23 and 31 March 2020, and followed weekly for up to 16 weeks. This clonotype originated in an adult who was a healthcare worker with PCR-confirmed SARS-CoV-2 infection or an uninfected control (not recorded which). The source material was whole blood.

The CDR3 region has the sequence CASSLWNEQFF. The DNA sequence follows: TGTGCCAGCAGCCTGTGGAATGAGCAGTTCTTC. This sequence uses TRBV7-9 and TRBJ2-1, with the D gene uncertain. Reading the germline V gene (reference sequence) gives CDR1 SEHNR and CDR2 FQNEAQ. V drops 5 bases and J drops 7 bases, leaving 6 bases in between. The CDR3 runs 11 amino acids, cysteine and phenylalanine included. Of the read, only the CDR3 DNA is kept; its 33 bases are in frame from base 1.